This TCR beta chain emerged from a study of shared clonotypes between healthy human individuals. Naive CD8 cells lacked CD45RO, underwent positive selection for CCR7 and left out terminally differentiated effector memory CD45RA+ cells. Sequenced by immunoSEQ multiplex PCR; TCRdb stores in-frame clones only, minus some. The data show about 2.2 million clones, 93% seen once. Germline values: CDR1 LGHNA, CDR2 YSLEER. With 0 bases clipped from V and 4 bases from J, the junction kept 3 bases outside the gene matches. The CDR3 loop spans 15 amino acids. This clone appeared a few times. This TCR derives from a man between 18 and 29 years old in good health. Some clones in this sample may be carry-over from other donors' samples. The specimen was naive CD8+ T cells from PBMCs. J is TRBJ1-3 and V is TRBV4-3; TRBD1 matches 7 bases. CDR3 coding DNA: TGCGCCAGCAGCCAAGATAGGGGGCCCGGAAACACCATATATTTT. It specifies CASSQDRGPGNTIYF.